Below, one T cell receptor beta chain is given with its context. The data stem from a study of blood T cell repertoires in COVID-19. Study-level information: From T cells, B-cell-depleted T cells, or PBMCs came the material, which was cDNA or gDNA.

The assay was immunoSEQ multiplex PCR, and TCRdb's table has in-frame clones only and misses some. The data show fewer than 250,000 clones, 65% to 90% seen once. With 5 bases clipped from V and 4 bases from J, the junction kept 3 bases outside the gene matches. The CDR3 loop spans 14 amino acids. CDR1 and CDR2 (germline): SEHNR, FQNEAQ (reference sequence). This TCR was sampled from a middle-aged man with COVID-19, enrolled during active disease. What was sequenced was peripheral blood. The chain recombines TRBV7-9 with TRBJ2-5; 11 nucleotides align to TRBD2. The CDR3 nucleotides read TGTGCCAGCAGCCCCGGACTAGCGGGAGAGACCCAGTACTTC. Amino acids: CASSPGLAGETQYF.